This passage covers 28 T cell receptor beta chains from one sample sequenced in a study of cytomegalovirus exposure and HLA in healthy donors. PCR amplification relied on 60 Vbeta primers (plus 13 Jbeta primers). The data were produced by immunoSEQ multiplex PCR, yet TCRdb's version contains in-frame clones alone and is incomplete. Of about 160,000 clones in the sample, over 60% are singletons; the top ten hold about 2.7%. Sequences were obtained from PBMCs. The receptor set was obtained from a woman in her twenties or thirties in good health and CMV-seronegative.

The CDR3 coding sequence is TGTGCCAGCAGCTTGGATCTGCAGGGGCCGAACACTGAAGCTTTCTTT. Its translation is CASSLDLQGPNTEAFF. The chain combines TRBV5-6 with TRBJ1-1; D possibly corresponds to TRBD1 (6 bases). CDR1 is SGHDT, CDR2 YYEEEE, per germline. The CDR3 is 16 residues long. V gave up 0 bases and J gave up 1 base, with 13 bases separating them.

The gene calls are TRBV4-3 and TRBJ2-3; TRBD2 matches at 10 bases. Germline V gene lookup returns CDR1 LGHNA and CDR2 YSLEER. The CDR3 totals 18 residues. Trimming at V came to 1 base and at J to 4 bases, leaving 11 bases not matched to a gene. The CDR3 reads CASSQVVAGGIGADTQYF. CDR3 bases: TGCGCCAGCAGCCAAGTCGTAGCGGGAGGTATAGGCGCAGATACGCAGTATTTT.

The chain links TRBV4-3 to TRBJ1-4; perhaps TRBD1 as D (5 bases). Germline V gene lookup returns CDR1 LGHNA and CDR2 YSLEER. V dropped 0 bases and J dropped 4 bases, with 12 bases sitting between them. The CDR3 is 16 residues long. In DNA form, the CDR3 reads TGCGCCAGCAGCCAAGATCGGGCAGGGTTTAATGAAAAACTGTTTTTT. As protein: CASSQDRAGFNEKLFF.

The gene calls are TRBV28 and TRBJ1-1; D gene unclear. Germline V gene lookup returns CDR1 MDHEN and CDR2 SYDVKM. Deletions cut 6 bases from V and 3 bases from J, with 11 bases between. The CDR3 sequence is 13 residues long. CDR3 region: CASRIGRHTEAFF. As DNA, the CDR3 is TGTGCCAGCAGGATTGGGAGGCACACTGAAGCTTTCTTT. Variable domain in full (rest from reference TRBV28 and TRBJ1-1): DVKVTQSSRYLVKRTGEKVFLECVQDMDHENMFWYRQDPGLGLRLIYFSYDVKMKEKGDIPEGYSVSREKKERFSLILESASTNQTSMYLCASRIGRHTEAFFGQGTRLTVV.

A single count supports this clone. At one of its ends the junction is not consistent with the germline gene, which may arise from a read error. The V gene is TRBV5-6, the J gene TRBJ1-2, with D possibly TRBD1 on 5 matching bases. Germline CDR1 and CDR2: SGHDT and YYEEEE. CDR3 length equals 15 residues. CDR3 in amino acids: CASSLEGSRSYGYPF. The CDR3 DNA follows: TGTGCCAGCAGCTTGGAGGGGTCCAGAAGCTATGGCTACCCCTTC.

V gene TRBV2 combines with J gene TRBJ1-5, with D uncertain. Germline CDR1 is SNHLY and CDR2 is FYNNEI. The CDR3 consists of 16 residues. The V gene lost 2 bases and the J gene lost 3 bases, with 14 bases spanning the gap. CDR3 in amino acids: CASSERSRHINQPQHF. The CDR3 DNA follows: TGTGCCAGCAGTGAAAGGTCCCGACACATCAATCAGCCCCAGCATTTT.

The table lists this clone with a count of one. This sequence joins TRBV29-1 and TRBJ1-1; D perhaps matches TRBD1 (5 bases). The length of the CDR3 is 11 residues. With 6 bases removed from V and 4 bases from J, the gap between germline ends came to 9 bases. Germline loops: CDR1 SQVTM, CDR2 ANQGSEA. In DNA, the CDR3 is TGCAGCGTAACAGGAACCACTGAAGCTTTCTTT. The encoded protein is CSVTGTTEAFF.

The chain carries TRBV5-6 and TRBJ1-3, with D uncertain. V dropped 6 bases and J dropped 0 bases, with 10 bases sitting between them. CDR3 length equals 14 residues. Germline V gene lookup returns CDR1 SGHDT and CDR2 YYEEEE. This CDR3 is CASTRTSSGNTIYF. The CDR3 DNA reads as TGTGCCAGCACTAGAACCTCCTCTGGAAACACCATATATTTT. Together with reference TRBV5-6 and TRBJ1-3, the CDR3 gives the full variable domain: DAGVTQSPTHLIKTRGQQVTLRCSPKSGHDTVSWYQQALGQGPQFIFQYYEEEERQRGNFPDRFSGHQFPNYSSELNVNALLLGDSALYLCASTRTSSGNTIYFGEGSWLTVV.

Here the CDR3 reads CSVQVTDTQYF. The CDR3 bases are TGCAGTGTCCAGGTCACAGATACGCAGTATTTT. The chain joins TRBV20-1 to TRBJ2-3; no clear D gene. CDR3 length equals 11 residues. Between the trimmed V and J ends, which lost 7 bases and 2 bases, there was a span of 7 bases. Looked up from germline, CDR1 is DFQATT and CDR2 is SNEGSKA (reference sequence).

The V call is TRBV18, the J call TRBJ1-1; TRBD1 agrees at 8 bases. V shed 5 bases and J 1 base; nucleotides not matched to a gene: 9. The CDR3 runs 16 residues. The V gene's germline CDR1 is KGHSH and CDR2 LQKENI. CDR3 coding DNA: TGTGCCAGCTCAAGCAGGACAGGGATCGAGAACACTGAAGCTTTCTTT. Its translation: CASSSRTGIENTEAFF.

The CDR3 sequence: CASSEDRDSPLHF. CDR3 DNA: TGTGCCAGCAGTGAAGACCGAGATTCACCCCTCCACTTT. This sequence joins TRBV6-1 and TRBJ1-6; D remains ambiguous. CDR1 and CDR2 (germline): MNHNS, SASEGT. V dropped 1 base and J dropped 8 bases, with 6 bases sitting between them. CDR3 length: 13 residues.

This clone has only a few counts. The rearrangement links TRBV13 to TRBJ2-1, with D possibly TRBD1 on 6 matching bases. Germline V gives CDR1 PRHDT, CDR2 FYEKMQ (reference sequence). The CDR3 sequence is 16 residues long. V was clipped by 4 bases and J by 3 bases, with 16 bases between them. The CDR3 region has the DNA TGTGCCAGCAGCTCCCTGGACAGAAGTAACTACAATGAGCAGTTCTTC. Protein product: CASSSLDRSNYNEQFF.

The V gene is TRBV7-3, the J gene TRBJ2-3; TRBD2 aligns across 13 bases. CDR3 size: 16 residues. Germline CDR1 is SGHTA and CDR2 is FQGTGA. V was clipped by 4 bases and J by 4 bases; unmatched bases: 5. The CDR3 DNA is TGTGCCAGCAGCTCAGGACTAGCGGGGGCAGCAGATACGCAGTATTTT. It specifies CASSSGLAGAADTQYF.

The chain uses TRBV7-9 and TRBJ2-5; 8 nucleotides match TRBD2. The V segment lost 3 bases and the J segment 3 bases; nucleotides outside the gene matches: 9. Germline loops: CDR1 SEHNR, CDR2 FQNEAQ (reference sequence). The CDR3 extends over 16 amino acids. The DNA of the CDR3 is TGTGCCAGCAGCTTCTCCCCGGGAGGGATGGAAGAGACCCAGTACTTC. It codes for CASSFSPGGMEETQYF.

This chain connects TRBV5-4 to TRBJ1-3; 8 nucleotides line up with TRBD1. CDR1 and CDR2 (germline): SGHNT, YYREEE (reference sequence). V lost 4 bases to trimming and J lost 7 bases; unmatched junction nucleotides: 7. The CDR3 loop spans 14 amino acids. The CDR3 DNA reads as TGTGCCAGCAGCGTGGACAGGGCTCCCAACACCATATATTTT. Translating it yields CASSVDRAPNTIYF. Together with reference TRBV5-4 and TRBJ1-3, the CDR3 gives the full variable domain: ETGVTQSPTHLIKTRGQQVTLRCSSQSGHNTVSWYQQALGQGPQFIFQYYREEENGRGNFPPRFSGLQFPNYSSELNVNALELDDSALYLCASSVDRAPNTIYFGEGSWLTVV.

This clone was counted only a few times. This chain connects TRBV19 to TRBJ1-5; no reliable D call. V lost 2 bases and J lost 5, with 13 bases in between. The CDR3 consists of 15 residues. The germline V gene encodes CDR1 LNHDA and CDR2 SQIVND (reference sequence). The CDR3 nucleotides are TGTGCCAGTAGTATATCGCGGTTGGTCGATCAGCCCCAGCATTTT. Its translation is CASSISRLVDQPQHF.

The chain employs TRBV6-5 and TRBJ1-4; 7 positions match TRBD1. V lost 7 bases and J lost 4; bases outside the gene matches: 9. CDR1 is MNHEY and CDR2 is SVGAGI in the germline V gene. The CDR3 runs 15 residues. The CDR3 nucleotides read TGTGCCAGCAAAGGGACAGCAGGAAATAATGAAAAACTGTTTTTT. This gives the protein CASKGTAGNNEKLFF.

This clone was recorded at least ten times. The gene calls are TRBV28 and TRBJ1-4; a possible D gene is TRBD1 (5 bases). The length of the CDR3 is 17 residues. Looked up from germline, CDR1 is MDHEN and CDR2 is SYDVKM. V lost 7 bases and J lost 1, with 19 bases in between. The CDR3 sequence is CASTQLGREETNEKLFF. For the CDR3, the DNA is TGTGCCAGCACCCAATTGGGCAGGGAGGAAACTAATGAAAAACTGTTTTTT.

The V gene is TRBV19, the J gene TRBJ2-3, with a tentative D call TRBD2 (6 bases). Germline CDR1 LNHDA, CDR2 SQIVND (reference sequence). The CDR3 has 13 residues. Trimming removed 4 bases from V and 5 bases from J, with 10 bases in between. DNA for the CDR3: TGTGCCAGTAGTACAGAAGCGGGAGATACGCAGTATTTT. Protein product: CASSTEAGDTQYF.

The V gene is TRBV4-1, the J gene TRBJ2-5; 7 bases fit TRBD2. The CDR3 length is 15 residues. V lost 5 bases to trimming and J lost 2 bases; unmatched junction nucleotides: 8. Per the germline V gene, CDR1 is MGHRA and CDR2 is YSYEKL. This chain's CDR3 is CASSFVPAGQETQYF. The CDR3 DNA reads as TGCGCCAGCAGCTTCGTTCCAGCGGGGCAAGAGACCCAGTACTTC.

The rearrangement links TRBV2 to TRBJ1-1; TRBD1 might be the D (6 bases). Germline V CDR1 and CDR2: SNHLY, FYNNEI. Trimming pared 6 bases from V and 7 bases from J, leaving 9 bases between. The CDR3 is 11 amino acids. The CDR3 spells CASRAQGEAFF. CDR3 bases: TGTGCCAGCAGGGCACAGGGTGAAGCTTTCTTT.

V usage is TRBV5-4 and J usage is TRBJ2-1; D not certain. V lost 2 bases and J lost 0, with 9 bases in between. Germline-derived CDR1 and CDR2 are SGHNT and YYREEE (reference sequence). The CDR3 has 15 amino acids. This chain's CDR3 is CASSLSSGSYNEQFF. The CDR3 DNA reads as TGTGCCAGCAGCTTATCTTCCGGCTCCTACAATGAGCAGTTCTTC.

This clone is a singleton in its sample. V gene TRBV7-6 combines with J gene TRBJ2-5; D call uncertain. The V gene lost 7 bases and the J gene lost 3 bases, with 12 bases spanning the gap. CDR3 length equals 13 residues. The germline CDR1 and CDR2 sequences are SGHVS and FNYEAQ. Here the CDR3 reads CASNFIEEETQYF. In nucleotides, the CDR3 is TGTGCCAGCAACTTCATTGAGGAAGAGACCCAGTACTTC.

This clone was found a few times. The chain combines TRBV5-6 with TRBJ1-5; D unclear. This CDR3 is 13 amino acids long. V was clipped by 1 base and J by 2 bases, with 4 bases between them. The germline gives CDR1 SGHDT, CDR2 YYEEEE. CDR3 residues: CASSLRGNQPQHF. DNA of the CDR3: TGTGCCAGCAGCTTGCGGGGCAATCAGCCCCAGCATTTT.

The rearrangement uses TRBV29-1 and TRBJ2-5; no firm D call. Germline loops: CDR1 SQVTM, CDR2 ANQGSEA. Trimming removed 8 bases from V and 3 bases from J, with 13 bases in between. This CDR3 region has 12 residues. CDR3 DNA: TGCAGCCCCCGGTTACTCGAAGAGACCCAGTACTTC. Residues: CSPRLLEETQYF.

The CDR3 nucleotides read TGTGCCAGCAAGCAGGGGTTTGGCACTGAAGCTTTCTTT. Translating it yields CASKQGFGTEAFF. The V call is TRBV2, the J call TRBJ1-1; weak D call: TRBD1 (6 bases). The CDR3 is 13 amino acids. Germline V gives CDR1 SNHLY, CDR2 FYNNEI. V was shortened by 7 bases and J by 4 bases, with 13 bases between the two germline ends.

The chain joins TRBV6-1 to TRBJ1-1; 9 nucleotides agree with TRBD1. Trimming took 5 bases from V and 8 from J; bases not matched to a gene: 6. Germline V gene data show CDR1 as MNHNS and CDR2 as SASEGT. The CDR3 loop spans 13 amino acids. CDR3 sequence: CASSRDRAQEAFF. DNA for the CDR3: TGTGCCAGCAGTAGGGACAGGGCGCAGGAAGCTTTCTTT.

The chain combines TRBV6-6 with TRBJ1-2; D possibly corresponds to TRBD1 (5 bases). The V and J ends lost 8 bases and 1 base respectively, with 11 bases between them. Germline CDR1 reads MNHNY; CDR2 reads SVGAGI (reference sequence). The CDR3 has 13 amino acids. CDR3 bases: TGTGCCAGCCTGAAACAGGATAACTATGGCTACACCTTC. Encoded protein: CASLKQDNYGYTF.